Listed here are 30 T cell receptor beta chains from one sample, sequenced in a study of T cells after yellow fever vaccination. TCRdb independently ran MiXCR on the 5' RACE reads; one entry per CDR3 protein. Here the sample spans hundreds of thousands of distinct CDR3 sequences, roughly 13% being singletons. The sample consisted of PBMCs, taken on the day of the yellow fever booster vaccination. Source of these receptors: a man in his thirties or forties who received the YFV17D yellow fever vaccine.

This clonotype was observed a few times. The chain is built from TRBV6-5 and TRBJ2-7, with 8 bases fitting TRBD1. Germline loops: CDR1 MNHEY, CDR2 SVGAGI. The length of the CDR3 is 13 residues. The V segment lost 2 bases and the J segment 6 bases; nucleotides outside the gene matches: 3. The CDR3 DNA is TGTGCCAGCAGTTACGACAGGGGCGCCGAGCAGTACTTC. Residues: CASSYDRGAEQYF.

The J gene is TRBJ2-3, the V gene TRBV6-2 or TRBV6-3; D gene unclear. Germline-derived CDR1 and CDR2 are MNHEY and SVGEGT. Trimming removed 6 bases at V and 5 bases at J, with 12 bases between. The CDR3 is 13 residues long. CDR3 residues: CASSRFQGDTQYF. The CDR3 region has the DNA TGTGCCAGCAGCCGATTCCAAGGAGATACGCAGTATTTT.

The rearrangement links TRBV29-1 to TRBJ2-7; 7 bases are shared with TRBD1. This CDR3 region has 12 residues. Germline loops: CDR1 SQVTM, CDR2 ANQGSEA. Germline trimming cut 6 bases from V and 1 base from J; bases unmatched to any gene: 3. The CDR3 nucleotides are TGCAGCGTGGGGGACAGATCCTACGAGCAGTACTTC. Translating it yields CSVGDRSYEQYF.

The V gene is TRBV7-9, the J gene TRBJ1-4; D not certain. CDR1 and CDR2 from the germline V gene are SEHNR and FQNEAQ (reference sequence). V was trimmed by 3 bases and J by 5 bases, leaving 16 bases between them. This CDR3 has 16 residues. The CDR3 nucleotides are TGTGCCAGCAGCTTCTATGGTTTAGGCGCCAATGAAAAACTGTTTTTT. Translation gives CASSFYGLGANEKLFF.

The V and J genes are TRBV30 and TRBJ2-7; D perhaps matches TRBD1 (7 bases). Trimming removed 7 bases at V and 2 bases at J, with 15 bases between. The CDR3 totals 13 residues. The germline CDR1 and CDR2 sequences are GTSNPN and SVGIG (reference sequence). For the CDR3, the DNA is TGTGCCTCCAGCAGGGGGGATGCCTACGAGCAGTACTTC. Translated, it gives CASSRGDAYEQYF.

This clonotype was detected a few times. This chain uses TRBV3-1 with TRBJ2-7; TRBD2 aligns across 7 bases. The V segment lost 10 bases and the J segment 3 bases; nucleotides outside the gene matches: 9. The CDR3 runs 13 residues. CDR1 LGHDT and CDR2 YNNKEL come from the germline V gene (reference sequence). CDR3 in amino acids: CATRPGGSYEQYF. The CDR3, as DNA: TGTGCCACCCGTCCGGGCGGGAGCTACGAGCAGTACTTC.

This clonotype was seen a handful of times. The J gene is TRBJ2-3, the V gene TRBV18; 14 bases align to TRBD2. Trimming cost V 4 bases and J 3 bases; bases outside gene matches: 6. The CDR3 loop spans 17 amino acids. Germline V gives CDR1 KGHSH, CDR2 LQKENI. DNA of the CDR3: TGTGCCAGCTCACGGCTGGGACTAGCGGGAGCTACAGATACGCAGTATTTT. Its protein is CASSRLGLAGATDTQYF.

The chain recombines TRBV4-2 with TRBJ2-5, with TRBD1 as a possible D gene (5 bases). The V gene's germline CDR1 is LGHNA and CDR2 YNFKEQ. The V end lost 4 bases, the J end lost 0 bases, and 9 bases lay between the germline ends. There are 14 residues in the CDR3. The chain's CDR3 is CASSPGRYQETQYF. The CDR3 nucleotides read TGTGCCAGCAGCCCAGGGCGGTACCAAGAGACCCAGTACTTC.

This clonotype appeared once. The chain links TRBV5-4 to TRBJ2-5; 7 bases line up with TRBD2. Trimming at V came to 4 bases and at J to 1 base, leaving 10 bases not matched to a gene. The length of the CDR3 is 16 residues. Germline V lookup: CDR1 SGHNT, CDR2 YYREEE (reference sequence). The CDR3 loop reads CASSNPRGEGQETQYF. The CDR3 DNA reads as TGTGCCAGCAGCAACCCCCGCGGGGAGGGCCAAGAGACCCAGTACTTC.

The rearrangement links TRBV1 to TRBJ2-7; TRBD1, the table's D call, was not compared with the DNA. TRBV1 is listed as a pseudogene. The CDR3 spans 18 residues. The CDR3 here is CTSSQCPGPREWSYEQYF. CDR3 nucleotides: TGCACCAGCAGCCAATGTCCCGGTCCTAGGGAGTGGTCCTACGAGCAGTACTTC.

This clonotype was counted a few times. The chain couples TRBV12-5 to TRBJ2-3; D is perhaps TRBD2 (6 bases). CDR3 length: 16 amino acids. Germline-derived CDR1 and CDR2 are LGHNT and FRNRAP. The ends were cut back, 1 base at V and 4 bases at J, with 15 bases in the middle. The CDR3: CASGLGGTDSADTQYF. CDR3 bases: TGTGCTAGTGGTTTGGGAGGGACTGATTCAGCAGATACGCAGTATTTT.

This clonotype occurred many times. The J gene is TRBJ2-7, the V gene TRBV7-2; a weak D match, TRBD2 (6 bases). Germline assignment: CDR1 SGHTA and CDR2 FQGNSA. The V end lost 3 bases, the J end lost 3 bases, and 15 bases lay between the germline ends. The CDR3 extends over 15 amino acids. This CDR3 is CASSFDGSGFYEQYF. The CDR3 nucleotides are TGTGCCAGCAGCTTTGACGGGAGTGGCTTCTACGAGCAGTACTTC.

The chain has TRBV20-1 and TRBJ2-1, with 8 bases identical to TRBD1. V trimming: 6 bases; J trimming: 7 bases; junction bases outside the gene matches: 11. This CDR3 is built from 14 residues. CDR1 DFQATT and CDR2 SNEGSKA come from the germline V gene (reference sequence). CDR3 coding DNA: TGCAGTGCCCTGGGGCAGGGGGCGCAAAATGAGCAGTTCTTC. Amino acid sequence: CSALGQGAQNEQFF.

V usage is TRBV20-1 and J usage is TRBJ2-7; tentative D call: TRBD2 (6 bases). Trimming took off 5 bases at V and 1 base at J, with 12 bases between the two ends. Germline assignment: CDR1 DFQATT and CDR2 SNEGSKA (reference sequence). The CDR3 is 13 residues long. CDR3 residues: CSAPRLDSYEQYF. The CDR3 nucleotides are TGCAGTGCTCCGAGACTAGATTCCTACGAGCAGTACTTC.

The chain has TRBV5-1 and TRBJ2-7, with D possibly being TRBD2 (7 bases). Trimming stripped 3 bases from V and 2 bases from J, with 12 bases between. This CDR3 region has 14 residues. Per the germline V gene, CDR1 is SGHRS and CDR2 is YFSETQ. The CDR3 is CASSSRGATYEQYF. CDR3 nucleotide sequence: TGCGCCAGCAGCTCCCGGGGGGCTACCTACGAGCAGTACTTC.

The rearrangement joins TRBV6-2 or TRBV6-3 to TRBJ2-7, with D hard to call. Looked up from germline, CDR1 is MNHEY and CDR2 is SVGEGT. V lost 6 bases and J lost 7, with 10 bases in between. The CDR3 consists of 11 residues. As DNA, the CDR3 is TGTGCCAGCAGAAGGTTGGGGGAGCAGTACTTC. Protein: CASRRLGEQYF.

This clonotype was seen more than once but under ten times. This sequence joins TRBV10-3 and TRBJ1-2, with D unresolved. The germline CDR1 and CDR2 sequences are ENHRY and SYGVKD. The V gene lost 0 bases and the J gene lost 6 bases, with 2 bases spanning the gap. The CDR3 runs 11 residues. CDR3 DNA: TGTGCCATCAGTGAGTCGGATGGCTACACCTTC. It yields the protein CAISESDGYTF.

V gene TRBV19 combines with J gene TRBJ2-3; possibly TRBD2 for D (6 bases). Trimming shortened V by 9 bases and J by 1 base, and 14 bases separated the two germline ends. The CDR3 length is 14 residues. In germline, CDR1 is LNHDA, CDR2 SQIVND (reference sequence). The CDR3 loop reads CASRRELGTDTQYF. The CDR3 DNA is TGTGCCAGCCGACGGGAGTTGGGCACAGATACGCAGTATTTT.

CDR3 protein: CAISGDRSPSPLHF. The CDR3 DNA reads TGTGCCATCAGTGGGGACAGGTCGCCTTCACCCCTCCACTTT. J is TRBJ1-6 and V is TRBV10-3, with TRBD1 matching 8 bases. This CDR3 has 14 residues. J was trimmed by 9 bases and V by 4 bases; bases with no gene match: 5. Germline assignment: CDR1 ENHRY and CDR2 SYGVKD.

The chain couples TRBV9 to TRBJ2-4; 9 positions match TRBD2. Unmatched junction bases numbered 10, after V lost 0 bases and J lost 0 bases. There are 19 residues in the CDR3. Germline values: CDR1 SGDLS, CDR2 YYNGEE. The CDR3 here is CASSVGNAGGMLAKNIQYF. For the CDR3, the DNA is TGTGCCAGCAGCGTAGGGAACGCGGGAGGGATGCTAGCCAAAAACATTCAGTACTTC.

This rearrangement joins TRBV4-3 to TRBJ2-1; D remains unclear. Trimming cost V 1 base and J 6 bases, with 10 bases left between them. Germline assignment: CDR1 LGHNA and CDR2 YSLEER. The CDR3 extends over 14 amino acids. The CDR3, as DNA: TGCGCCAGCAGCCAAGGGCCAGCTTCCAATGAGCAGTTCTTC. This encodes CASSQGPASNEQFF.

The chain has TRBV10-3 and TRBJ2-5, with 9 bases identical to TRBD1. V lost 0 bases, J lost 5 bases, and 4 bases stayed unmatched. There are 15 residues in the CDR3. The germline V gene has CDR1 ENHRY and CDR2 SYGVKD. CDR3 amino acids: CAISESRQGVETQYF. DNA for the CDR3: TGTGCCATCAGTGAGTCGAGACAGGGGGTGGAGACCCAGTACTTC.

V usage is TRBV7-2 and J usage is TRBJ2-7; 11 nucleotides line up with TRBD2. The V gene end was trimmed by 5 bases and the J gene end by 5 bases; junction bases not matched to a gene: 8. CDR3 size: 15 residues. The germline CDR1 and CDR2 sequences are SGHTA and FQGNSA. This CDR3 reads CASSQLAGGPHEQYF. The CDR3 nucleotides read TGTGCCAGCAGCCAGCTAGCGGGAGGCCCCCACGAGCAGTACTTC.

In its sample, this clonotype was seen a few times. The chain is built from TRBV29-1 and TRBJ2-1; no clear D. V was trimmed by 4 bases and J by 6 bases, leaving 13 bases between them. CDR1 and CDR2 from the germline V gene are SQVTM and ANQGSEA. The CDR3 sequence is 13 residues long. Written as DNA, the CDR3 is TGCAGCGTTGCTGGGGAAGTTGGCAATGAGCAGTTCTTC. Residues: CSVAGEVGNEQFF.

The DNA for the CDR3 is TGTGCCAGCAGCTTAGGTGGTGGCAGGGTGGTAATTAAGTACTTC. This translates into CASSLGGGRVVIKYF. V is TRBV7-2 and J is TRBJ2-4; tentatively, D is TRBD1 (5 bases). CDR1 is SGHTA, CDR2 FQGNSA, per germline. The V and J ends lost 1 base and 14 bases respectively, with 21 bases between them. CDR3 length: 15 residues.

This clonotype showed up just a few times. The CDR3 here is CASIGRNTIYF. Here the CDR3 DNA reads TGTGCCAGCATAGGGCGAAACACCATATATTTT. The chain recombines TRBV6-5 with TRBJ1-3; D not resolved. The CDR3 has 11 amino acids. V was trimmed by 7 bases and J by 5 bases, leaving 6 bases between them. Germline CDR1 is MNHEY and CDR2 is SVGAGI.

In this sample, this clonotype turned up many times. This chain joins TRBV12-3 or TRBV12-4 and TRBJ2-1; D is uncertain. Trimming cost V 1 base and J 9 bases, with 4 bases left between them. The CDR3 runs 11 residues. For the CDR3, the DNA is TGTGCCAGCAGTTTAGGTTTTGAGCAGTTCTTC. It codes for CASSLGFEQFF.

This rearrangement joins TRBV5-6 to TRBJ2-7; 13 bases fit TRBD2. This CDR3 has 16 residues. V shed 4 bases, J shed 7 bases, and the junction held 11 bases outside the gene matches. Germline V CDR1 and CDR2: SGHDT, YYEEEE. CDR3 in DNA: TGTGCCAGCAGCGACGTGAGGACTAGCGGGAGCTGGGAGCAGTACTTC. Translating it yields CASSDVRTSGSWEQYF.

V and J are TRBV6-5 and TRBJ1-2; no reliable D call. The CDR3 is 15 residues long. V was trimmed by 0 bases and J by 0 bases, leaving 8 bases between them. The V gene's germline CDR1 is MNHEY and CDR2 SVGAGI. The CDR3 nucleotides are TGTGCCAGCAGTTACTCTCCCCGAGCTAACTATGGCTACACCTTC. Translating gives CASSYSPRANYGYTF.

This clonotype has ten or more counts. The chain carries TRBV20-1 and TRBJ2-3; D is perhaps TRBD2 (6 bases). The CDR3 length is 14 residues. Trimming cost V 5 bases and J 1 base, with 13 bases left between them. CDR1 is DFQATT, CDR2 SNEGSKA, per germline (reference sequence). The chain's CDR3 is CSAPRGVGTDTQYF. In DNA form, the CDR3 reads TGCAGTGCTCCGCGGGGAGTGGGCACAGATACGCAGTATTTT.